Presented here are 28 T cell receptor beta chains from one specimen sequenced in a study of identical twins. TCRdb called the 5' RACE reads again in MiXCR, with one record for every CDR3 protein. The sample carries some 590,000 distinct CDR3 sequences, around 9.6% recorded once. The same data also contributed to another study, on yellow fever vaccine responses in identical twins.

Sequenced: PBMCs. These receptors came from a woman between 18 and 30 years old in good health.

Only a few counts were recorded for this clonotype. This chain connects TRBV29-1 to TRBJ2-7; D not resolved. V lost 6 bases and J 3 bases, leaving 18 bases between the germline ends. The CDR3 is made up of 14 amino acids. CDR1 SQVTM and CDR2 ANQGSEA come from the germline V gene. Written as DNA, the CDR3 is TGCAGCGTGAGTGAGCAGAATTGGGACTACGAGCAGTACTTC. This sequence encodes CSVSEQNWDYEQYF.

V gene TRBV5-1 combines with J gene TRBJ2-2, with D unresolved. Germline CDR1 and CDR2: SGHRS and YFSETQ. Trimming cost V 0 bases and J 1 base, with 7 bases left between them. The CDR3 extends over 15 amino acids. This chain's CDR3 is CASSLALLNTGELFF. The CDR3 nucleotides read TGCGCCAGCAGCTTGGCCTTACTGAACACCGGGGAGCTGTTTTTT.

This clonotype was seen only a few times. The V and J genes are TRBV6-1 and TRBJ2-5; D is undetermined. Trimming left V 6 bases short and J 2 bases short, with 16 bases between. CDR1 and CDR2 from the germline V gene are MNHNS and SASEGT. The CDR3 contains 15 residues. CDR3 DNA: TGTGCCAGCAGACCCCGACCGCAGACACAAGAGACCCAGTACTTC. Translated: CASRPRPQTQETQYF.

The chain uses TRBV3-1 and TRBJ2-3, with D possibly TRBD2 on 6 matching bases. Germline loops: CDR1 LGHDT, CDR2 YNNKEL (reference sequence). The CDR3 spans 15 residues. Trimming left V 4 bases short and J 3 bases short, with 14 bases between. CDR3 nucleotides: TGTGCCAGCAGCCGGAAGGGACTCGTAACAGATACGCAGTATTTT. It translates to CASSRKGLVTDTQYF.

J is TRBJ2-7 and V is TRBV20-1; 9 positions agree with TRBD1. Germline CDR1 and CDR2: DFQATT and SNEGSKA (reference sequence). Trimming cost V 6 bases and J 4 bases; bases outside gene matches: 10. The CDR3 totals 14 residues. The chain's CDR3 is CSASLGTGIYEQYF. The CDR3 DNA follows: TGCAGTGCCTCGTTAGGGACAGGGATTTACGAGCAGTACTTC.

This clonotype was detected ten times or more. The V call is TRBV12-3 or TRBV12-4, the J call TRBJ2-1; tentatively, D is TRBD1 or TRBD2 (7 bases each). The ends were cut back, 7 bases at V and 5 bases at J, with 15 bases in the middle. This CDR3 contains 14 residues. CDR3 loop: CASTAGGGHNEQFF. The DNA for the CDR3 is TGTGCCAGCACCGCAGGGGGAGGGCACAATGAGCAGTTCTTC.

This clonotype was counted only a few times. This chain connects TRBV3-1 to TRBJ2-1; TRBD2 matches at 10 bases. The V segment lost 4 bases and the J segment 8 bases; nucleotides outside the gene matches: 5. Germline V gives CDR1 LGHDT, CDR2 YNNKEL (reference sequence). The CDR3 is 14 amino acids. The DNA of the CDR3 is TGTGCCAGCAGCCCTGCTAGCGGGAGTTATGAGCAGTTCTTC. Translating it yields CASSPASGSYEQFF.

This clonotype was seen many times. The chain links TRBV20-1 to TRBJ2-2, with D possibly TRBD2 on 6 matching bases. This CDR3 is built from 14 residues. Trimming removed 6 bases from V and 2 bases from J, with 13 bases in between. Germline-derived CDR1 and CDR2 are DFQATT and SNEGSKA (reference sequence). CDR3 sequence: CSALLAENTGELFF. CDR3 DNA: TGCAGTGCCCTACTAGCCGAAAACACCGGGGAGCTGTTTTTT.

The V call is TRBV9, the J call TRBJ2-7; D unclear. The CDR3 is 15 residues long. Trimming removed 0 bases at V and 2 bases at J, with 12 bases between. Per germline, CDR1 SGDLS and CDR2 YYNGEE. CDR3 in amino acids: CASSVEAGNPYEQYF. The CDR3 DNA sequence: TGTGCCAGCAGCGTAGAAGCAGGAAACCCCTACGAGCAGTACTTC.

V gene TRBV5-1 combines with J gene TRBJ2-1; no reliable D call. Trimming stripped 0 bases from V and 4 bases from J, with 17 bases between. The length of the CDR3 is 17 residues. In germline, CDR1 is SGHRS, CDR2 YFSETQ. In DNA, the CDR3 is TGCGCCAGCAGCTTGGATTCTGGGGTCGTAGGGTACAATGAGCAGTTCTTC. Translation: CASSLDSGVVGYNEQFF.

As concerns this clonotype: One base away lies a much larger clone, so this may be a sequencing read error. CDR3 amino acids: CATSREGLFNSPLQF. CDR3 DNA: TGTGCCACCAGCAGAGAGGGGCTGTTTAATTCACCCCTCCAATTT. The gene calls are TRBV15 and TRBJ1-6; possible D gene TRBD1, 5 bases. Germline V gives CDR1 LNHNV, CDR2 YYDKDF (reference sequence). CDR3 length equals 15 residues.

This clonotype has more than one count but fewer than ten. The chain carries TRBV7-9 and TRBJ1-5; possibly TRBD1 for D (6 bases). V shed 4 bases and J shed 1 base, with 11 bases lying between them. From germline, CDR1 is SEHNR and CDR2 FQNEAQ (reference sequence). The CDR3 runs 15 residues. CDR3 nucleotide sequence: TGTGCCAGCAGCTCGAACAGGGAAAGCAATCAGCCCCAGCATTTT. Its protein is CASSSNRESNQPQHF. Using reference TRBV7-9 and TRBJ1-5 for the parts outside the CDR3, the full variable domain is DTGVSQNPRHKITKRGQNVTFRCDPISEHNRLYWYRQTLGQGPEFLTYFQNEAQLEKSRLLSDRFSAERPKGSFSTLEIQRTEQGDSAMYLCASSSNRESNQPQHFGDGTRLSIL.

In its sample, this clonotype was seen many times. V is TRBV20-1 and J is TRBJ2-7; TRBD1 is a possible D gene (5 bases). Germline CDR1 and CDR2: DFQATT and SNEGSKA (reference sequence). The CDR3 is 14 amino acids. The germline V and J ends were trimmed by 6 bases and 0 bases, with 15 bases remaining between them. The CDR3 here is CSAPDSVSSYEQYF. As DNA, the CDR3 is TGCAGTGCACCAGACAGTGTAAGCTCCTACGAGCAGTACTTC.

There are many counts of this clonotype. The genes are TRBV5-1 and TRBJ2-1; D is ambiguous. The CDR3 is 14 residues long. CDR1 and CDR2 from the germline V gene are SGHRS and YFSETQ. V was pared by 0 bases and J by 4 bases, with 8 bases between. The CDR3 sequence: CASSLGYGYNEQFF. The CDR3 nucleotides are TGCGCCAGCAGCTTGGGTTACGGGTACAATGAGCAGTTCTTC.

In its sample, this clonotype was seen many times. J is TRBJ2-1 and V is TRBV13, with no clear D. V was pared by 5 bases and J by 5 bases, with 7 bases between. The germline CDR1 and CDR2 sequences are PRHDT and FYEKMQ (reference sequence). The length of the CDR3 is 12 residues. The CDR3: CASSDRDNEQFF. CDR3 sequence (DNA): TGTGCCAGCAGCGACCGGGACAATGAGCAGTTCTTC. The full variable domain, in which reference TRBV13 and TRBJ2-1 provide the parts outside the CDR3, is AAGVIQSPRHLIKEKRETATLKCYPIPRHDTVYWYQQGPGQDPQFLISFYEKMQSDKGSIPDRFSAQQFSDYHSELNMSSLELGDSALYFCASSDRDNEQFFGPGTRLTVL.

This clonotype has more than one count but fewer than ten. The chain is built from TRBV27 and TRBJ2-1, with D tentatively TRBD1 (7 bases). This CDR3 comprises 16 residues. V lost 7 bases, J lost 2 bases, and 18 bases lay in between. Per germline, CDR1 MNHEY and CDR2 SMNVEV (reference sequence). The CDR3 nucleotides read TGTGCCAGCATTGGATTCTCAGGGGGGACCTACAATGAGCAGTTCTTC. Residues: CASIGFSGGTYNEQFF.

This clonotype has at least ten counts. CDR3 DNA: TGCAGTGCTAGAGCTGCAGGGGGGTACAATGAGCAGTTCTTC. It codes for CSARAAGGYNEQFF. V and J are TRBV20-1 and TRBJ2-1; possible D gene TRBD1, 7 bases. This CDR3 comprises 14 residues. V dropped 1 base and J dropped 4 bases, with 11 bases sitting between them. The germline gives CDR1 DFQATT, CDR2 SNEGSKA (reference sequence).

This clonotype occurred a few times. V gene TRBV29-1 combines with J gene TRBJ2-7; possibly TRBD1 for D (5 bases). The germline V gene encodes CDR1 SQVTM and CDR2 ANQGSEA. V was cut by 6 bases and J by 2 bases, with 8 bases left in between. This CDR3 comprises 11 residues. CDR3 bases: TGCAGCGTACAGGAAACCTACGAGCAGTACTTC. It codes for CSVQETYEQYF.

This clonotype was found a few times. The chain joins TRBV5-1 to TRBJ1-1, with a weak D call TRBD1 (5 bases). Germline lookup yields CDR1 SGHRS and CDR2 YFSETQ. The CDR3 runs 15 residues. With 3 bases removed from V and 0 bases from J, the gap between germline ends came to 12 bases. The CDR3 nucleotides are TGCGCCAGCAGCTCGGGACCGACGATGAACACTGAAGCTTTCTTT. It encodes CASSSGPTMNTEAFF.

This clonotype was observed a few times. This sequence joins TRBV3-1 and TRBJ2-3; 8 bases are shared with TRBD2. The germline V gene has CDR1 LGHDT and CDR2 YNNKEL (reference sequence). Trimming took 1 base from V and 6 from J; bases not matched to a gene: 12. The CDR3 is made up of 17 amino acids. The CDR3 reads CASSQAVGGGFLDTQYF. CDR3 DNA: TGTGCCAGCAGCCAAGCCGTGGGCGGGGGGTTTCTGGATACGCAGTATTTT.

This clonotype was seen a few times. The rearrangement joins TRBV5-5 to TRBJ2-7; D may be TRBD2 (6 bases). This CDR3 region has 14 residues. Trimming left V 4 bases short and J 3 bases short, with 14 bases between. The germline V gene encodes CDR1 SGHKS and CDR2 YYEKEE (reference sequence). CDR3 loop: CASSHGSEGYEQYF. CDR3 DNA sequence: TGTGCCAGCAGCCACGGATCGGAGGGCTACGAGCAGTACTTC. The variable domain in full, completed from reference TRBV5-5 and TRBJ2-7, reads DAGVTQSPTHLIKTRGQQVTLRCSPISGHKSVSWYQQVLGQGPQFIFQYYEKEERGRGNFPDRFSARQFPNYSSELNVNALLLGDSALYLCASSHGSEGYEQYFGPGTRLTVT.

This clonotype has just a few counts. The chain recombines TRBV4-3 with TRBJ1-1; 9 positions match TRBD1. V was pared by 3 bases and J by 6 bases, with 5 bases of the junction left unmatched. The germline V gene encodes CDR1 LGHNA and CDR2 YSLEER. This CDR3 comprises 14 residues. This CDR3 is CASSQGQGRSEAFF. The DNA for the CDR3 is TGCGCCAGCAGCCAGGGACAGGGAAGGTCTGAAGCTTTCTTT.

This clonotype has only a few counts. CDR3 sequence: CSAAPSQGSTDTQYF. In nucleotides, the CDR3 is TGCAGTGCGGCCCCCTCCCAAGGTAGCACAGATACGCAGTATTTT. This chain connects TRBV20-1 to TRBJ2-3; no clear D. Germline CDR1 is DFQATT and CDR2 is SNEGSKA (reference sequence). Trimming stripped 6 bases from V and 0 bases from J, with 16 bases between. CDR3 length equals 15 residues.

This clonotype appeared a few times. The V and J genes are TRBV27 and TRBJ2-1; 13 bases are shared with TRBD2. V lost 6 bases, J lost 5 bases, and 4 bases stayed unmatched. Looked up from germline, CDR1 is MNHEY and CDR2 is SMNVEV (reference sequence). The CDR3 is made up of 15 amino acids. In DNA, the CDR3 is TGTGCCAGCAGGCCAACTAGCGGGAGGGACAATGAGCAGTTCTTC. Encoded protein: CASRPTSGRDNEQFF.

The CDR3, as DNA: TGTGCCAGCAGCTCCCGGGAATCTGAAAACATTCAGTACTTC. The encoded protein is CASSSRESENIQYF. The V call is TRBV7-9, the J call TRBJ2-4, with TRBD2 as a possible D gene (5 bases). V was clipped by 4 bases and J by 5 bases, with 12 bases between them. Germline V lookup: CDR1 SEHNR, CDR2 FQNEAQ (reference sequence). The CDR3 loop spans 14 amino acids. Using reference TRBV7-9 and TRBJ2-4 for the parts outside the CDR3, the full variable domain is DTGVSQNPRHKITKRGQNVTFRCDPISEHNRLYWYRQTLGQGPEFLTYFQNEAQLEKSRLLSDRFSAERPKGSFSTLEIQRTEQGDSAMYLCASSSRESENIQYFGAGTRLSVL.

The chain has TRBV6-5 and TRBJ2-7; D is possibly TRBD2 (5 bases). V was shortened by 5 bases and J by 2 bases, with 19 bases between the two germline ends. The CDR3 length is 16 residues. The germline V gene has CDR1 MNHEY and CDR2 SVGAGI. CDR3 amino acids: CASSDPRTATTYEQYF. The CDR3 bases are TGTGCCAGCAGTGACCCGAGGACTGCTACTACCTACGAGCAGTACTTC.

The V call is TRBV2, the J call TRBJ1-2, with TRBD1 identical over 11 bases. Germline CDR1 SNHLY, CDR2 FYNNEI. This CDR3 has 14 residues. V lost 7 bases to trimming and J lost 2 bases; unmatched junction nucleotides: 3. As DNA, the CDR3 is TGTGCCAGCATCGGACAGGGGGCGAACTATGGCTACACCTTC. This translates into CASIGQGANYGYTF.

This clonotype was recorded many times. The chain joins TRBV6-1 to TRBJ2-1; D might be TRBD2 (6 bases). This CDR3 spans 15 amino acids. Trimming cost V 6 bases and J 0 bases, with 12 bases left between them. CDR1 and CDR2 (germline): MNHNS, SASEGT. The chain's CDR3 is CASSAGRSSYNEQFF. Written as DNA, the CDR3 is TGTGCCAGCAGCGCGGGGAGGAGCTCCTACAATGAGCAGTTCTTC.